These T cell receptor beta chains were read from a single sample in a study of shared clonotypes between healthy human individuals. Here immunoSEQ multiplex PCR was the method, and the copy in TCRdb shows in-frame clones only, minus some. This sample has hundreds of thousands of clones, with 92% found just once. Sequenced sample: naive CD8+ T cells sorted from blood. These receptor sequences come from a man aged 25-45 years in good health. CDR3s include the opening cysteine and the closing phenylalanine or tryptophan. The D gene is left open where the match is weak. Only some rows state a clone size, as once, few, many or a class for expanded clones.

V gene,D gene,J gene,clone size,CDR3 DNA,CDR3 protein
TRBV4-3,TRBD2,TRBJ2-3,-,TGCGCCAGCAGCCAAGAGGGGGGGACTAGCGGGAGGACAGATACGCAGTATTTT,CASSQEGGTSGRTDTQYF
TRBV13,-,TRBJ2-6,-,TGTGCCAGCAGCCAAATGGGACACAGCTCTGGGGCCAACGTCCTGACTTTC,CASSQMGHSSGANVLTF
TRBV27,-,TRBJ1-5,-,TGTGCCAGCAGTAGAGGGTACGGCCAGCCCCAGCATTTT,CASSRGYGQPQHF
TRBV6-5,-,TRBJ2-1,-,TGTGCCAGCAGTACCCGCGCGGGCGAGCAGTTCTTC,CASSTRAGEQFF
TRBV5-5,-,TRBJ2-7,-,TGTGCCAGCAGCGTGGCCGGGAACTACGAGCAGTACTTC,CASSVAGNYEQYF
TRBV28,-,TRBJ2-7,-,TGTGCCAGCACCCCCTTGTCCACTTCCTCCTACGAGCAGTACTTC,CASTPLSTSSYEQYF
TRBV29-1,-,TRBJ2-7,-,TGCAGCGTCCTCTCTATAGCGCACGGAGGGATCGAGCAGTACTTC,CSVLSIAHGGIEQYF
TRBV6-5,-,TRBJ1-1,-,TGTGCCAGCAGTTACGGGCCAGAAGCTTTCTTT,CASSYGPEAFF
TRBV5-6,-,TRBJ2-5,once,TGTGCCAGCAGCCCATGGAGCCGGGGACAAGAGACCCAGTACTTC,CASSPWSRGQETQYF
TRBV27,-,TRBJ1-3,-,TGTGCCAGCAGACTAGACGGGCACTCTGGAAACACCATATATTTT,CASRLDGHSGNTIYF
TRBV27,-,TRBJ1-1,-,TGTGCCAGCAGCCTCCTTCTGAGCAGCATGAACACTGAAGCTTTCTTT,CASSLLLSSMNTEAFF
TRBV28,-,TRBJ1-5,-,TGTGCCAGCAGTCCCGTCGGGGGGCAGCCCCAGCATTTT,CASSPVGGQPQHF
TRBV27,TRBD2,TRBJ2-2,-,TGTGCCAGCAGCCGCCAAGTACTAGCGGAGATCCCGGACAACACCGGGGAGCTGTTTTTT,CASSRQVLAEIPDNTGELFF
TRBV4-1,TRBD2,TRBJ2-1,-,TGCGCCAGCAGCCAAGTCGGCCTAGCGGCTTACAATGAGCAGTTCTTC,CASSQVGLAAYNEQFF
TRBV7-2,-,TRBJ2-1,-,TGTGCCAGCAGCTTTCTGGGATCAGAGCAGTTCTTC,CASSFLGSEQFF
TRBV28,-,TRBJ2-7,-,TGTGCCAGCAGAGTGAGACGGGACAACTACGAGCAGTACTTC,CASRVRRDNYEQYF
TRBV2,-,TRBJ2-7,-,TGTGCCAGCAGTGAAGTTCTCGGCCCGAGCTACGAGCAGTACTTC,CASSEVLGPSYEQYF
TRBV2,-,TRBJ2-1,-,TGTGCCAGCAGTGCTCTCGGCGGGTACTCCTACAATGAGCAGTTCTTC,CASSALGGYSYNEQFF
TRBV7-2,TRBD1,TRBJ1-5,-,TGTGCCAGCAGCTTACTGGGACAGGGACTAAATCAGCCCCAGCATTTT,CASSLLGQGLNQPQHF
TRBV10-3,TRBD2,TRBJ2-7,-,TGTGCCATCACTCCCAGCGGGAGTCCCCACGAGCAGTACTTC,CAITPSGSPHEQYF
TRBV29-1,TRBD2,TRBJ2-7,-,TGCAGCGTTGTACTCACTAGCGGGAGCTACGAGCAGTACTTC,CSVVLTSGSYEQYF
TRBV7-8,-,TRBJ2-7,-,TGTGCCAGCAGCGCAATGAGGGGAGCCCTAACCTACGAGCAGTACTTC,CASSAMRGALTYEQYF
TRBV7-2,-,TRBJ2-7,-,TGTGCCAGCAGCTTACCATCAGGCTCACGGAGCTCCTACGAGCAGTACTTC,CASSLPSGSRSSYEQYF
TRBV15,-,TRBJ1-3,once,TGTGCCACCAGCCGTGACAGCAGTCTCTCTGGAAACACCATATATTTT,CATSRDSSLSGNTIYF
TRBV15,-,TRBJ1-2,-,TGTGCCACCAGCAAAGCGCGGGCCTATGGCTACACCTTC,CATSKARAYGYTF
TRBV15,-,TRBJ1-1,once,TGTGCCACCAGCAGAGATCGGTACAGCGAAGCTTTCTTT,CATSRDRYSEAFF
TRBV5-5,TRBD2,TRBJ2-7,-,TGTGCCAGCAGCTTTCCTATGGGGGAGGGCCTCTACGAGCAGTACTTC,CASSFPMGEGLYEQYF
TRBV28,-,TRBJ2-3,-,TGTGCCAGCACTCCCGGGTCGGGTCGGGATACGCAGTATTTT,CASTPGSGRDTQYF
TRBV7-9,-,TRBJ2-1,-,TGTGCCAGCAGCCCCCAATCAGACCCCTACAATGAGCAGTTCTTC,CASSPQSDPYNEQFF
TRBV27,-,TRBJ1-2,-,TGTGCCAGCAGTCCCTTGGGGGAGCATGGCTACACCTTC,CASSPLGEHGYTF
TRBV6-1,TRBD2,TRBJ2-3,-,TGTGCCAGCAGTGAGGTTGGGGGACTAGCGGGAGTTAAAGATACGCAGTATTTT,CASSEVGGLAGVKDTQYF
TRBV5-4,-,TRBJ2-2,-,TGTGCCAGCAGCTTGGGTGGAAACACCGGGGAGCTGTTTTTT,CASSLGGNTGELFF
TRBV7-9,-,TRBJ2-1,-,TGTGCCAGCAGTGGGCATCTCGATGAGCAGTTCTTC,CASSGHLDEQFF
TRBV5-1,TRBD2,TRBJ2-1,-,TGCGCCAGCAGCCGTACGTTGGGACTAGCGGAAAATGAGCAGTTCTTC,CASSRTLGLAENEQFF
TRBV5-1,TRBD1,TRBJ2-5,-,TGCGCCAGCAGCTCCCCCCCGACAGGGCTCCAAGAGACCCAGTACTTC,CASSSPPTGLQETQYF